This TCR beta chain emerged from a study of blood T cell repertoires in COVID-19. Methods used by the authors: It was from reference gene primer amplification that nucleated cell counts were estimated. Measured with immunoSEQ multiplex PCR; TCRdb has only the in-frame clones, and not every one. V and J calls and clone size are as listed in that table; D and trimming were resolved from the DNA. In the table there are 200,000 to 250,000 clones, 84% of which are singletons. The CDR3 spans 13 residues. With 6 bases removed from V and 3 bases from J, the gap between germline ends came to 12 bases. Germline V gene data show CDR1 as SNHLY and CDR2 as FYNNEI.

The chain uses TRBV2 and TRBJ2-7; tentative D call: TRBD1 (6 bases). The clonotype comes from a woman in her thirties or forties who had recovered from COVID-19. The sample consisted of PBMCs or T cells enriched from blood (not recorded which). CDR3 protein: CASRGTFRYEQYF. The CDR3 DNA reads as TGTGCCAGCAGAGGGACATTCCGCTACGAGCAGTACTTC.